The entry below gives a single T cell receptor beta chain sequence along with its context. Its specificity is unknown. This specimen belongs to a study of cytomegalovirus exposure and HLA in healthy donors. Study-wide results and caveats: Approximately 160 TCR beta chains were listed as cytomegalovirus-associated. HLA alleles were associated with 16,951 TCR beta sequences in a later analysis at 0.05 false discovery rate. Sequencing depth across donors, presence/absence analyses assumed, was roughly uniform.

The CDR3 totals 14 residues. V was trimmed by 4 bases and J by 1 base, leaving 11 bases between them. Looked up from germline, CDR1 is SGHNT and CDR2 is YYREEE (reference sequence). The PCR employed 60 Vbeta primers together with 13 Jbeta primers. Some clones are missing from TCRdb's copy, which holds only in-frame ones; the method was immunoSEQ multiplex PCR. The table shows approximately 170,000 clones, with approximately 88% occurring only once. The TCR was taken from a boy younger than 10 in good health and CMV-seronegative. The source material was PBMCs. The chain is built from TRBV5-4 and TRBJ1-1, with D possibly TRBD1 on 5 matching bases. The chain's CDR3 is CASSPGGGNTEAFF. CDR3 in DNA: TGTGCCAGCAGCCCGGGCGGGGGGAACACTGAAGCTTTCTTT. The whole variable domain, remainder taken from reference TRBV5-4 and TRBJ1-1, is ETGVTQSPTHLIKTRGQQVTLRCSSQSGHNTVSWYQQALGQGPQFIFQYYREEENGRGNFPPRFSGLQFPNYSSELNVNALELDDSALYLCASSPGGGNTEAFFGQGTRLTVV.